The 25 T cell receptor beta chains below were found in one sample sequenced in a study of T cells in Graves' hyperthyroidism and ophthalmopathy. Amplified TCR beta CDR3 regions came from RNA transcripts. The HTBI set primed first-round TCR CDR3 RT-PCR. MiXCR was run by TCRdb on the multiplex PCR reads, yielding one entry per CDR3 protein. The table has about 360,000 distinct CDR3 sequences, over 10% seen once. Sequenced: blood. Receptors were obtained from a woman younger than 30 with Graves' hyperthyroidism.

This rearrangement joins TRBV7-2 to TRBJ1-1; 7 nucleotides match TRBD1. There are 16 residues in the CDR3. The germline CDR1 and CDR2 sequences are SGHTA and FQGNSA. The junction had 14 bases not matched to a gene; V was cut back by 6 bases and J by 4 bases. CDR3 in amino acids: CASSGDNRGGGTEAFF. The CDR3 bases are TGTGCCAGCAGTGGGGACAACAGGGGAGGGGGCACTGAAGCTTTCTTT.

This clonotype was counted ten times or more. The chain recombines TRBV6-2 or TRBV6-3 with TRBJ2-3; perhaps TRBD1 as D (6 bases). V was clipped by 1 base and J by 2 bases, with 10 bases between them. This CDR3 region has 15 residues. Per germline, CDR1 MNHEY and CDR2 SVGEGT. DNA for the CDR3: TGTGCCAGCAGTTACTTCGGACAGTCCACAGATACGCAGTATTTT. Translated: CASSYFGQSTDTQYF.

This clonotype came up a few times. The rearrangement uses TRBV27 and TRBJ1-6; D is uncertain. The germline V gene has CDR1 MNHEY and CDR2 SMNVEV (reference sequence). Between the trimmed V and J ends, which lost 2 bases and 8 bases, there was a span of 10 bases. The length of the CDR3 is 14 residues. The CDR3 spells CASSLGPLYSPLHF. The CDR3 DNA follows: TGTGCCAGCAGTTTAGGGCCCCTTTATTCACCCCTCCACTTT.

This clonotype has only a few counts. V usage is TRBV10-3 and J usage is TRBJ2-3; the D gene is possibly TRBD2 (5 bases). The ends were cut back, 7 bases at V and 6 bases at J, with 11 bases in the middle. Germline V gives CDR1 ENHRY, CDR2 SYGVKD. CDR3 length: 12 residues. CDR3 DNA: TGTGCCATCAAGACTACCGAGGATACGCAGTATTTT. Translating it yields CAIKTTEDTQYF.

Here the CDR3 reads CASSQDLVRSYNSPLHF. The CDR3, as DNA: TGCGCCAGCAGCCAAGATTTGGTTCGCTCCTATAATTCACCCCTCCACTTT. The chain has TRBV4-1 and TRBJ1-6; D is unresolved. The germline gives CDR1 MGHRA, CDR2 YSYEKL. V lost 0 bases and J 0 bases, leaving 9 bases between the germline ends. This CDR3 comprises 17 residues.

In its sample, this clonotype was seen a few times. The chain has TRBV28 and TRBJ1-6; 9 bases line up with TRBD1. Germline lookup yields CDR1 MDHEN and CDR2 SYDVKM. V dropped 5 bases and J dropped 6; count of bases not matched to a gene: 14. The CDR3 contains 18 residues. The CDR3 region is CASSPFPGQGDGNSPLHF. The CDR3 region has the DNA TGTGCCAGCAGTCCATTTCCGGGACAGGGTGATGGTAATTCACCCCTCCACTTT.

This clonotype was counted ten times or more. The gene calls are TRBV2 and TRBJ1-3; D is ambiguous. In germline, CDR1 is SNHLY, CDR2 FYNNEI. The V and J ends lost 7 bases and 2 bases respectively, with 6 bases between them. This CDR3 is built from 12 residues. The CDR3 loop reads CASNVAGNTIYF. The CDR3 nucleotides are TGTGCCAGCAATGTCGCTGGAAACACCATATATTTT.

This clonotype was observed at least ten times. The V call is TRBV2, the J call TRBJ2-1, with 12 bases that match TRBD2. V lost 6 bases and J lost 10; bases outside the gene matches: 7. The germline CDR1 and CDR2 sequences are SNHLY and FYNNEI. The CDR3 contains 14 residues. This chain's CDR3 is CASRATGLAGEQFF. The DNA for the CDR3 is TGTGCCAGCAGAGCGACCGGACTAGCGGGGGAGCAGTTCTTC.

Ten or more counts support this clonotype. The chain uses TRBV6-1 and TRBJ2-7; D gene unclear. The V end lost 6 bases, the J end lost 1 base, and 16 bases lay between the germline ends. Germline-derived CDR1 and CDR2 are MNHNS and SASEGT. The CDR3 covers 15 residues. In DNA, the CDR3 is TGTGCCAGCAGACGGGCGGACGGAGTGTCCTACGAGCAGTACTTC. Protein sequence: CASRRADGVSYEQYF.

V usage is TRBV27 and J usage is TRBJ2-3, with 13 nucleotides matching TRBD2. There are 16 residues in the CDR3. The V gene's germline CDR1 is MNHEY and CDR2 SMNVEV (reference sequence). Losses at the gene ends were 0 bases for V and 7 bases for J; bases not matched to a gene: 4. The CDR3 nucleotides read TGTGCCAGCAGTTTATCGAGGACTAGCGGGGGCAATACGCAGTATTTT. Its protein is CASSLSRTSGGNTQYF.

This clonotype was recorded at least ten times. The CDR3 sequence is CASSFTSYEQYF. CDR3 nucleotides: TGTGCCAGCAGTTTCACCTCCTACGAGCAGTACTTC. J is TRBJ2-7 and V is TRBV28; D unresolved. This CDR3 is built from 12 residues. The germline gives CDR1 MDHEN, CDR2 SYDVKM. V was shortened by 3 bases and J by 0 bases, with 3 bases between the two germline ends.

This clonotype was found many times. The chain carries TRBV20-1 and TRBJ2-3; 7 nucleotides line up with TRBD2. This CDR3 contains 13 residues. The V gene's germline CDR1 is DFQATT and CDR2 SNEGSKA (reference sequence). This CDR3 reads CNFGGSLTDTQYF. CDR3 DNA sequence: TGCAATTTCGGCGGGAGTCTAACAGATACGCAGTATTTT.

Regarding this clonotype: One base away lies a much larger clone, so this may be a sequencing read error. The chain is built from TRBV24-1 and TRBJ2-3; 10 bases fit TRBD2. The V gene end was trimmed by 2 bases and the J gene end by 3 bases; junction bases not matched to a gene: 7. Per the germline V gene, CDR1 is KGHDR and CDR2 is SFDVKD. The CDR3 spans 17 residues. CDR3 sequence (DNA): TGTGCCACCAGTGATTCGGCTAGCGGGAGTTTGACAGATACGCAGTATTTT. This gives the protein CATSDSASGSLTDTQYF.

This clonotype was observed many times. The V call is TRBV6-5, the J call TRBJ1-2, with D possibly TRBD1 on 6 matching bases. From germline, CDR1 is MNHEY and CDR2 SVGAGI. This CDR3 spans 17 amino acids. V gave up 2 bases and J gave up 4 bases, with 20 bases separating them. The CDR3 protein is CASSYGHARGPIYGYTF. The CDR3 DNA is TGTGCCAGCAGTTACGGACACGCCAGGGGCCCTATCTATGGCTACACCTTC.

This clonotype was recorded at least ten times. The chain employs TRBV10-3 and TRBJ2-1; 10 nucleotides agree with TRBD1. CDR3 length equals 14 residues. CDR1 is ENHRY and CDR2 is SYGVKD in the germline V gene. Trimming took 5 bases from V and 6 from J; bases not matched to a gene: 4. The CDR3 sequence is CAISRTGGSNEQFF. CDR3 bases: TGTGCCATCAGTCGGACAGGGGGAAGCAATGAGCAGTTCTTC.

The chain couples TRBV29-1 to TRBJ2-2; D possibly corresponds to TRBD1 (6 bases). Germline assignment: CDR1 SQVTM and CDR2 ANQGSEA. The germline V and J ends were trimmed by 6 bases and 5 bases, with 13 bases remaining between them. The CDR3 is 13 residues long. The CDR3 region has the DNA TGCAGCGTCAGGGGACCGGGGACCGGGGAGCTGTTTTTT. It encodes CSVRGPGTGELFF.

This clonotype came up many times. The rearrangement uses TRBV11-2 and TRBJ2-3; 8 nucleotides line up with TRBD2. The V gene's germline CDR1 is SGHAT and CDR2 FQNNGV. J gave up 7 bases and V 5 bases, and 14 bases lay outside the gene matches. The CDR3 is 16 residues long. Written as DNA, the CDR3 is TGTGCCAGCAGCCCCTCGGCCGGGAGGGCCGGACATACGCAGTATTTT. Translating gives CASSPSAGRAGHTQYF.

This clonotype was seen many times. The V and J genes are TRBV28 and TRBJ1-1; the D is unclear. The CDR3 covers 13 residues. V lost 3 bases and J lost 2, with 7 bases in between. Germline CDR1 and CDR2: MDHEN and SYDVKM. CDR3 protein: CASSFPDNTEAFF. The CDR3 DNA is TGTGCCAGCAGTTTCCCAGATAACACTGAAGCTTTCTTT.

The rearrangement joins TRBV4-3 to TRBJ2-5, with D perhaps TRBD2 (5 bases). The CDR3 consists of 14 residues. V lost 0 bases to trimming and J lost 14 bases, with 19 bases between them. Germline assignment: CDR1 LGHNA and CDR2 YSLEER. The CDR3 spells CASSQDGMGRTPYF. For the CDR3, the DNA is TGCGCCAGCAGCCAAGATGGGATGGGTAGGACTCCATACTTC.

This clonotype came up many times. The rearrangement links TRBV18 to TRBJ2-7; D remains ambiguous. CDR3 size: 15 residues. Germline V gives CDR1 KGHSH, CDR2 LQKENI. Trimming took 0 bases from V and 0 from J, leaving 9 bases between them. DNA of the CDR3: TGTGCCAGCTCACCACCGGGGTACAGCTCCTACGAGCAGTACTTC. Amino acid sequence: CASSPPGYSSYEQYF.

This clonotype has at least ten counts. The genes are TRBV7-2 and TRBJ2-3, with 12 bases that match TRBD2. The germline V gene has CDR1 SGHTA and CDR2 FQGNSA. There are 17 residues in the CDR3. J was trimmed by 6 bases and V by 2 bases; bases with no gene match: 9. The CDR3 protein is CASSLYVRLAGGDTQYF. In DNA form, the CDR3 reads TGTGCCAGCAGCTTATACGTCAGGCTAGCGGGAGGGGATACGCAGTATTTT.

This clonotype was counted at least ten times. The chain links TRBV7-2 to TRBJ2-7; TRBD1 might be the D (6 bases). CDR1 and CDR2 (germline): SGHTA, FQGNSA. The germline V and J ends were trimmed by 4 bases and 4 bases, with 23 bases remaining between them. The CDR3 has 17 residues. The CDR3 DNA follows: TGTGCCAGCAGCTCCGGCCCAGGGGACCCGTCCCCGTACGAGCAGTACTTC. It specifies CASSSGPGDPSPYEQYF.

The chain recombines TRBV24-1 with TRBJ1-1; possible D gene TRBD1, 5 bases. In germline, CDR1 is KGHDR, CDR2 SFDVKD. V was cut by 3 bases and J by 4 bases, with 8 bases left in between. This CDR3 region has 13 residues. The CDR3 spells CATSDRGSTEAFF. The CDR3 region has the DNA TGTGCCACCAGTGATCGGGGGAGCACTGAAGCTTTCTTT.

The CDR3, as DNA: TGTGCCAGCAGCGTCCCTCGGGGGGGCCGTACAGATACGCAGTATTTT. Translating gives CASSVPRGGRTDTQYF. The gene calls are TRBV9 and TRBJ2-3; 8 bases fit TRBD2. Germline CDR1 is SGDLS and CDR2 is YYNGEE. V gave up 2 bases and J gave up 3 bases; unmatched junction bases: 8. The CDR3 is 16 residues long.

This chain joins TRBV2 and TRBJ2-5, with D uncertain. The CDR3 has 10 amino acids. V was shortened by 7 bases and J by 2 bases, with 2 bases between the two germline ends. The germline gives CDR1 SNHLY, CDR2 FYNNEI. The CDR3 protein is CASNQETQYF. The CDR3 nucleotides are TGTGCCAGCAATCAAGAGACCCAGTACTTC.